This TCR beta chain was sequenced during a study of follicular helper T cells after annual influenza vaccination. Whole-study findings and limits: Day 7 ICOS+CD38+ clones later appeared mostly in ICOS-CD38- cTfh. Change in circulating plasmablasts correlated with ICOS+CD38+ cTfh clonality change. Productive TCRB sequences came from only roughly 9.5-22% of cells.

V was shortened by 2 bases and J by 2 bases, with 16 bases between the two germline ends. Germline V CDR1 and CDR2: MNHEY, SVGAGI. The CDR3 runs to 16 residues. Of note for this clone: Its antigen is as yet unknown.

Time point of the sample: 2015-2016 season, pre-vaccination. Adults received seasonal inactivated influenza vaccine, with sorted blood CD4 subsets sequenced before and after. The assay was immunoSEQ multiplex PCR, and TCRdb's table has in-frame clones only and misses some. The sample consists of thousands of clones, 70% to 85% of them appearing once. Here the sequenced sample was CXCR5+ CD38- circulating T follicular helper cells from blood, taken on the day of influenza vaccination. Subset described: circulating Tfh, non-naive CD4+CXCR5+PD-1+ (ICOS+CD38+ or ICOS-CD38-). The chain links TRBV6-5 to TRBJ2-7; possibly TRBD2 for D (5 bases). This TCR came from an adult who received the influenza vaccine. DNA of the CDR3: TGTGCCAGCAGTTACAGATCGGGGAGAAGAACCTACGAGCAGTACTTC. Translated, it gives CASSYRSGRRTYEQYF.